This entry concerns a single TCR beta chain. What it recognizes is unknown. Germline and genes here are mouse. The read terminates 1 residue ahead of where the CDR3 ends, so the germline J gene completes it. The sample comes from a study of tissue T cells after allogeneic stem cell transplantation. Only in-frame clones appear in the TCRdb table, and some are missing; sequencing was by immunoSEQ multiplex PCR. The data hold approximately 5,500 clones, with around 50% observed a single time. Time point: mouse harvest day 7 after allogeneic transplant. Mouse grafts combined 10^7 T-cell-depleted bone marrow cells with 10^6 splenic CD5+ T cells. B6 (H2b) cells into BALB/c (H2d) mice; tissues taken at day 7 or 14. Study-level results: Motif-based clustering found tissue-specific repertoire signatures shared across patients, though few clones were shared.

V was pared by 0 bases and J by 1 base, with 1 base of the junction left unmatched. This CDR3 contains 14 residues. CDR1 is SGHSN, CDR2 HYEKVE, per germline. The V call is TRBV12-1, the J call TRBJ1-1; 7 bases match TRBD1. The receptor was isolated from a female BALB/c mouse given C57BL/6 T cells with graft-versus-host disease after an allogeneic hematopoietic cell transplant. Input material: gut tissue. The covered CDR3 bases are TGTGCCAGCTCTCTCTGGGACAGAAACACAGAAGTCTTC. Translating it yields CASSLWDRNTEVF. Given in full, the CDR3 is CASSLWDRNTEVFF. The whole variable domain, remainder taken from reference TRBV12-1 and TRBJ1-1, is DSGVVQSPRHIIKEKGGRSVLTCIPISGHSNVVWYQQTLGKELKFLIQHYEKVERDKGFLPSRFSVQQFDDYHSEMNMSALELEDSAMYFCASSLWDRNTEVFFGKGTRLTVV.